The clone carrying this T cell receptor beta chain was counted between two and nine times. Its cognate antigen is unknown. TCRdb's copy holds only in-frame clones and misses some; the assay was immunoSEQ multiplex PCR. The sample includes about 82,000 clones, approximately 90% seen only once; the top ten take approximately 5.4%. The V end lost 3 bases, the J end lost 10 bases, and 16 bases lay between the germline ends. The V gene's germline CDR1 is MNHEY and CDR2 SVGAGI. The CDR3 contains 15 residues. The record originates from a study of T cell responses to AZD1222 COVID-19 vaccine. Study context: Second-dose schedules of about 4 or about 12 weeks were combined.

Notes on the study in general: Unmutated regions of variants are reportedly targeted by nearly half of spike-specific TCRs. The repertoires were collected only after the peak T cell response.

This chain uses TRBV6-5 with TRBJ1-6; no clear D gene. The material was peripheral blood, obtained on day 0 of AZD1222 vaccination. This sequence originates from an adult in good health. CDR3 nucleotides: TGTGCCAGCAGTTATAGCAGGTTGGGTTACTCACCCCTCCACTTT. Translated: CASSYSRLGYSPLHF.